This T cell receptor (beta chain) was sequenced in a study of T-cell reconstitution after alpha-beta-depleted transplantation in children. CDR1 and CDR2 (germline): SGHRS, YFSETQ. Trimming took 5 bases from V and 5 from J, leaving 25 bases between them. This CDR3 contains 17 residues. Unique molecular identifiers were incorporated during preparation of the TCRbeta library. TCRdb re-analysed the PCR reads in MiXCR, keeping a single row per CDR3 protein. The table lists nearly 550,000 distinct CDR3 sequences, 15% to 20% of them singletons. The chain joins TRBV5-1 to TRBJ2-5, with D perhaps matching TRBD2 (7 bases). This TCR derives from a human donor who donated a stem cell graft to a child with acute lymphoblastic leukemia. The sample consisted of PBMCs from the stem cell graft donor, taken from the stem cell graft. DNA for the CDR3: TGCGCCAGCAGTAGGGGGGGCGGAGGCGGCATCCAGGAGACCCAGTACTTC. This encodes CASSRGGGGGIQETQYF. Supplemented by reference TRBV5-1 and TRBJ2-5, the full variable domain reads KAGVTQTPRYLIKTRGQQVTLSCSPISGHRSVSWYQQTPGQGLQFLFEYFSETQRNKGNFPGRFSGRQFSNSRSEMNVSTLELGDSALYLCASSRGGGGGIQETQYFGPGTRLLVL.